A selection of T cell receptor beta chains follows, all from one sample in a study of PD-1 blockade in classical Hodgkin lymphoma. Assay: immunoSEQ multiplex PCR; the TCRdb copy retains only in-frame clones and omits some. The profile shows 32,000 or so clones, around 87% of them singletons. The sequencing here drew on CD4+ T cells from blood, taken before the fourth cycle of nivolumab. The receptors originated from a human donor with classical Hodgkin lymphoma. Each CDR3 is given with its conserved first and last residue. A D gene is named only where the DNA matches it firmly. The size entry is marked missing in some rows and otherwise reads once, few, many or a size class.

J,size,D,V,DNA,CDR3
TRBJ1-6,.,TRBD1,TRBV10-3,TGTGCCATCAGTGTAGGACAGGGGAATTCACCCCTCCACTTT,CAISVGQGNSPLHF
TRBJ2-1,.,.,TRBV27,TGTGCCAGCAGTTCTTACTTCCAGAGCTCCTACAATGAGCAGTTCTTC,CASSSYFQSSYNEQFF
TRBJ2-7,few,TRBD2,TRBV7-2,TGTGCCAGCAGCTTTGGACTAGCGGCCTACGAGCAGTACTTC,CASSFGLAAYEQYF
TRBJ2-5,.,TRBD2,TRBV29-1,TGCAGCGTTGAAGTGAGATCTAGCGGGACTTCCCAAAGGGGGACCCAGTACTTC,CSVEVRSSGTSQRGTQYF
TRBJ1-6,.,.,TRBV28,TGTGCCAGTCAGGGGAGATCTAATTCACCCCTCCACTTT,CASQGRSNSPLHF
TRBJ2-1,.,TRBD2,TRBV5-1,TGCGCCAGCAGCGGCTCCGGGACTATCTACAATGAGCAGTTCTTC,CASSGSGTIYNEQFF
TRBJ2-1,.,.,TRBV9,TGTGCCAGCAGCCCCCGGATAGCGGTTAATGAGCAGTTCTTC,CASSPRIAVNEQFF
TRBJ1-1,.,.,TRBV10-3,TGTGCCATCACTTTGGAGGGGAACACTGAAGCTTTCTTT,CAITLEGNTEAFF
TRBJ2-3,.,.,TRBV5-1,TGCGCCAGCAGCCCGCGGGCGGGGTGGCCAGATACGCAGTATTTT,CASSPRAGWPDTQYF
TRBJ2-7,.,TRBD2,TRBV5-5,TGTGCCAGCAGCTTGGCCGCGCAGCGGGAGTTTTACGAGCAGTACTTC,CASSLAAQREFYEQYF
TRBJ2-2,.,TRBD1,TRBV6-6,TGTGCCAGCAGTTACTCAAGACAGGGAACCGGGGAGCTGTTTTTT,CASSYSRQGTGELFF
TRBJ1-5,once,TRBD1,TRBV28,TGTGCCAGCAGTTCGGGACAGGGTTGGAGGCCCCAGCATTTT,CASSSGQGWRPQHF
TRBJ2-5,.,TRBD2,TRBV27,TGTGCCAGCAGTTTAAAGCCGGGACTAGCGGGATTTCCCCAAGAGACCCAGTACTTC,CASSLKPGLAGFPQETQYF
TRBJ2-7,.,.,TRBV21-1,TGTGCCAGCAGCAAAGGGACAGGTTCGTACGAGCAGTACTTC,CASSKGTGSYEQYF
TRBJ2-3,once,.,TRBV5-1,TGCGCCAGCAGCATCAGAACAGGGACAGATACGCAGTATTTT,CASSIRTGTDTQYF
TRBJ1-1,.,.,TRBV28,TGTGCCAGCAGTTTGACAGGAATCCTTAAAATGAACACTGAAGCTTTCTTT,CASSLTGILKMNTEAFF
TRBJ2-1,.,TRBD2,TRBV7-2,TGTGCCAGCAGCTTACAGGGACTACTCAACAATGAGCAGTTCTTC,CASSLQGLLNNEQFF
TRBJ2-5,.,.,TRBV7-2,TGTGCCAGCAGCCGAGGGGACTACCAAGAGACCCAGTACTTC,CASSRGDYQETQYF
TRBJ2-1,.,.,TRBV7-8,TGTGCCAGCAGCTTACTGTTGGGACACCGGTTCTTC,CASSLLLGHRFF
TRBJ1-5,.,TRBD1,TRBV18,TGTGCCAGCCCGAGAGGACAGGGTGGTCAGCCCCAGCATTTT,CASPRGQGGQPQHF
TRBJ2-3,.,TRBD2,TRBV6-4,TGTGCCAGCAGTGACTCTAGAGCGGGAGGGTACTTTGGCACAGATACGCAGTATTTT,CASSDSRAGGYFGTDTQYF
TRBJ1-5,few,TRBD1,TRBV9,TGTGCCAGCAGCGTGACAGGGAATGGGGATCAGCCCCAGCATTTT,CASSVTGNGDQPQHF
TRBJ1-5,.,.,TRBV5-6,TGTGCCAGCAGCTTGCTCGGGTCGTGGCAGCCCCAGCATTTT,CASSLLGSWQPQHF
TRBJ2-4,few,.,TRBV9,TGTGCCAGCAGCGTAGAGGTTAGGGGAAACATTCAGTACTTC,CASSVEVRGNIQYF
TRBJ2-3,.,TRBD2,TRBV7-2,TGTGCCAGCAGCCTTCTCAGCGGGGGGCTGGGAGATACGCAGTATTTT,CASSLLSGGLGDTQYF
TRBJ1-5,once,.,TRBV5-6,TGTGCCAGCAGCTTTTCCGGACGGAATCAGCCCCAGCATTTT,CASSFSGRNQPQHF
TRBJ2-4,.,TRBD1,TRBV28,TGTGCCAGCAGTTTATTGGGGACAGGGGTGACCAAAAACATTCAGTACTTC,CASSLLGTGVTKNIQYF
TRBJ2-1,.,TRBD2,TRBV10-2,TGCGCCAGCAGTGATCAGCGGGGGACATACAATGAGCAGTTCTTC,CASSDQRGTYNEQFF
TRBJ1-3,.,.,TRBV6-5,TGTGCCAGCAGTACAGGCTTCTCTGGAAACACCATATATTTT,CASSTGFSGNTIYF
TRBJ2-7,.,.,TRBV2,TGTGCCAGCAGTGAAGCGGGCAGGGAACTCGAGCAGTACTTC,CASSEAGRELEQYF
TRBJ2-5,.,TRBD2,TRBV29-1,TGCAGCGTTGAAGGACTAGCGGGAGTAGAGACCCAGTACTTC,CSVEGLAGVETQYF
TRBJ2-3,.,.,TRBV20-1,TGCAGTGGACAAAGGCGGGATACGCAGTATTTT,CSGQRRDTQYF
TRBJ2-2,.,.,TRBV6-1,TGTGCCAGCAGTGAAGCGCTTCCACGGGAGCTGTTTTTT,CASSEALPRELFF
TRBJ2-1,few,TRBD2,TRBV5-1,TGCGCCAGCAGCTTGCCCAGCGGGAGCGGTGAGCAGTTCTTC,CASSLPSGSGEQFF
TRBJ2-2,.,TRBD1,TRBV19,TGTGCCAGTAACCCGACAGGGAAGAACACCGGGGAGCTGTTTTTT,CASNPTGKNTGELFF
TRBJ2-2,.,.,TRBV5-1,TGCGCCAGCAGCTTGGTGCAGGGTCGGGGCGGGGAGCTGTTTTTT,CASSLVQGRGGELFF
TRBJ1-3,few,TRBD1,TRBV7-2,TGTGCCAGCAGCACCGGGACAGGGGGCTTACGCACCATATATTTT,CASSTGTGGLRTIYF